The next 21 T cell receptor beta chains were all read from a single sample in a study of CD4 T cells in relation to SARS-CoV-2 and coronaviruses. Unexposed donor CD4+ T cells date from about 2011-2019, before the COVID-19 pandemic. The cells were cultured for approximately 10 days before CD4+ T cells were isolated. No cognate antigen is known for these TCRs. Using immunoSEQ multiplex PCR, the repertoire was profiled, and TCRdb retains in-frame clones only, with some absent. The sample gives 15,000 to 25,000 clones, 77% of which show up once; about 23% is in the top ten. Sample: CD4+ T cells from PBMCs, cultured in vitro. These receptors all stem from a human donor in good health.

The chain recombines TRBV19 with TRBJ2-5, with D perhaps matching TRBD1 (6 bases). This CDR3 is built from 15 residues. V lost 6 bases and J lost 0, with 14 bases in between. Germline lookup yields CDR1 LNHDA and CDR2 SQIVND (reference sequence). The CDR3, as DNA: TGTGCCAGTAGCCACAGGGTAGGGTACCAAGAGACCCAGTACTTC. This translates into CASSHRVGYQETQYF.

The genes are TRBV18 and TRBJ1-1; D may be TRBD1 (6 bases). Germline lookup yields CDR1 KGHSH and CDR2 LQKENI. The CDR3 loop spans 13 amino acids. Deletions cut 3 bases from V and 1 base from J, with 6 bases between. CDR3 bases: TGTGCCAGCTCACCGACAGGGAACACTGAAGCTTTCTTT. Translated, it gives CASSPTGNTEAFF.

The genes are TRBV12-3 or TRBV12-4 and TRBJ1-1, with D possibly matching TRBD1 (5 bases). V lost 4 bases and J 3 bases, leaving 9 bases between the germline ends. This CDR3 has 13 amino acids. The CDR3 region has the DNA TGTGCCAGCAGTTCAGGGACGCACACTGAAGCTTTCTTT. Amino acid sequence: CASSSGTHTEAFF.

The chain has TRBV7-2 and TRBJ1-2, with 8 nucleotides matching TRBD1. Germline V lookup: CDR1 SGHTA, CDR2 FQGNSA. The ends lost 3 bases at V and 4 bases at J; junction bases unmatched: 13. The CDR3 is 17 amino acids. CDR3 nucleotide sequence: TGTGCCAGCAGCTTTTCAGGAGGTGGGCAGGGGGCCTATGGCTACACCTTC. This translates into CASSFSGGGQGAYGYTF.

The gene calls are TRBV6-2 or TRBV6-3 and TRBJ1-3; TRBD1 might be the D (6 bases). Trimming stripped 6 bases from V and 8 bases from J, with 11 bases between. The CDR3 consists of 12 residues. Germline CDR1 is MNHEY and CDR2 is SVGEGT. CDR3: CASSLQGHTIYF. CDR3 bases: TGTGCCAGCAGCCTACAGGGACACACCATATATTTT.

The V call is TRBV11-3, the J call TRBJ2-2; 8 positions match TRBD1. V gave up 2 bases and J gave up 4 bases; unmatched junction bases: 12. CDR3 size: 18 residues. The germline CDR1 and CDR2 sequences are SGHNT and YENEEA. The CDR3 loop reads CASSLSPWAGGRTGELFF. The CDR3 DNA is TGTGCCAGCAGCTTATCTCCCTGGGCAGGGGGCCGCACCGGGGAGCTGTTTTTT.

This chain connects TRBV11-2 to TRBJ1-1; D possibly corresponds to TRBD1 (6 bases). Germline CDR1 is SGHAT and CDR2 is FQNNGV. The CDR3 loop spans 15 amino acids. V shed 5 bases and J shed 0 bases, with 13 bases lying between them. The DNA of the CDR3 is TGTGCCAGCAGCCGGGGCCCAGGGGTGAACACTGAAGCTTTCTTT. Translation gives CASSRGPGVNTEAFF.

The genes are TRBV7-3 and TRBJ2-1; TRBD2 matches at 9 bases. Losses at the gene ends were 3 bases for V and 9 bases for J; bases not matched to a gene: 9. The germline CDR1 and CDR2 sequences are SGHTA and FQGTGA. This CDR3 spans 15 amino acids. CDR3 bases: TGTGCCAGCAGCTTTGGGGGCGGGAGGGCCATTGAGCAGTTCTTC. Translated, it gives CASSFGGGRAIEQFF.

The genes are TRBV6-2 or TRBV6-3 and TRBJ2-1, with TRBD2 matching 9 bases. With 2 bases clipped from V and 5 bases from J, the junction kept 13 bases outside the gene matches. This CDR3 is 18 amino acids long. Germline V gives CDR1 MNHEY, CDR2 SVGEGT. CDR3 sequence: CASSYGREGENFHNEQFF. CDR3 DNA sequence: TGTGCCAGCAGTTACGGGCGGGAGGGTGAAAATTTCCACAATGAGCAGTTCTTC.

The rearrangement links TRBV2 to TRBJ2-2; D remains ambiguous. The germline V gene encodes CDR1 SNHLY and CDR2 FYNNEI. Between the trimmed V and J ends, which lost 7 bases and 6 bases, there was a span of 9 bases. CDR3 length equals 12 residues. The chain's CDR3 is CASTQAAGELFF. The CDR3 region has the DNA TGTGCCAGCACCCAGGCTGCCGGGGAGCTGTTTTTT.

This clone was seen more than once but under ten times. This chain uses TRBV27 with TRBJ1-1, with TRBD1 identical over 9 bases. This CDR3 is 17 amino acids long. Trimming removed 3 bases from V and 4 bases from J; junction bases left unmatched: 12. Per the germline V gene, CDR1 is MNHEY and CDR2 is SMNVEV (reference sequence). The DNA of the CDR3 is TGTGCCAGCAGTTTCAGGCCGGGACAGGGAGGGTTCACTGAAGCTTTCTTT. Translation: CASSFRPGQGGFTEAFF.

The V gene is TRBV6-5, the J gene TRBJ2-7; 8 bases map to TRBD2. The CDR3 covers 15 residues. Looked up from germline, CDR1 is MNHEY and CDR2 is SVGAGI. V gave up 11 bases and J gave up 0 bases; unmatched junction bases: 12. The CDR3 loop is CAVMGSGRNSYEQYF. CDR3 nucleotide sequence: TGTGCCGTTATGGGGAGCGGGAGAAACTCCTACGAGCAGTACTTC.

Only one count was recorded for this clone. V is TRBV5-1 and J is TRBJ2-1; 10 nucleotides match TRBD2. Germline CDR1 is SGHRS and CDR2 is YFSETQ. V was pared by 3 bases and J by 4 bases, with 4 bases of the junction left unmatched. This CDR3 region has 15 residues. The CDR3 loop reads CASSSGTSVYNEQFF. CDR3 bases: TGCGCCAGCAGCTCCGGGACTAGCGTTTACAATGAGCAGTTCTTC.

This clone has just a few counts. The genes are TRBV6-6 and TRBJ1-5; no clear D. Germline values: CDR1 MNHNY, CDR2 SVGAGI (reference sequence). This CDR3 contains 13 residues. Deletions cut 2 bases from V and 4 bases from J, with 6 bases between. Written as DNA, the CDR3 is TGTGCCAGCAGTTACACGGGGAATCAGCCCCAGCATTTT. This sequence encodes CASSYTGNQPQHF.

CDR3 in DNA: TGTGCCAGCATCGAGTGGACAGGGTCGGCATACGAGCAGTACTTC. Protein product: CASIEWTGSAYEQYF. The rearrangement uses TRBV27 and TRBJ2-7, with 8 nucleotides matching TRBD1. Germline assignment: CDR1 MNHEY and CDR2 SMNVEV (reference sequence). J was trimmed by 4 bases and V by 7 bases; bases with no gene match: 12. This CDR3 has 15 residues.

Comments on this clone: At one of its ends the junction is not consistent with the germline gene, which may arise from a read error. V usage is TRBV7-2 and J usage is TRBJ2-1; perhaps TRBD2 as D (5 bases). The CDR3 covers 15 residues. Germline V CDR1 and CDR2: SGHTA, FQGNSA. Here the CDR3 DNA reads TGTGCCAGCAGATTAGGGTACGGGGTTTACAATGAGCAGTTCTTC. This gives the protein CASRLGYGVYNEQFF.

The chain employs TRBV9 and TRBJ2-7; TRBD2 aligns across 10 bases. The germline V gene encodes CDR1 SGDLS and CDR2 YYNGEE. This CDR3 comprises 18 residues. The V gene end was trimmed by 0 bases and the J gene end by 5 bases; junction bases not matched to a gene: 14. As DNA, the CDR3 is TGTGCCAGCAGCGTAGACCCGAGACGAGCGGGAGGGGTCCACGAGCAGTACTTC. It is translated as CASSVDPRRAGGVHEQYF.

This clone was seen only a few times. V is TRBV7-2 and J is TRBJ1-1, with no clear D. Germline V lookup: CDR1 SGHTA, CDR2 FQGNSA. Trimming stripped 6 bases from V and 2 bases from J, with 13 bases between. The CDR3 has 14 residues. The CDR3 region has the DNA TGTGCCAGCAGTGGCGGTGCTTCTAACACTGAAGCTTTCTTT. It yields the protein CASSGGASNTEAFF. The complete variable domain, with remaining parts taken from reference TRBV7-2 and TRBJ1-1, reads GAGVSQSPSNKVTEKGKDVELRCDPISGHTALYWYRQSLGQGLEFLIYFQGNSAPDKSGLPSDRFSAERTGGSVSTLTIQRTQQEDSAVYLCASSGGASNTEAFFGQGTRLTVV.

This chain links TRBV6-2 or TRBV6-3 with TRBJ2-4; D not certain. CDR1 is MNHEY, CDR2 SVGEGT, per germline. The germline V and J ends were trimmed by 6 bases and 6 bases, with 21 bases remaining between them. The CDR3 loop spans 16 amino acids. The CDR3 DNA reads as TGTGCCAGCAGCACTCCACGACGGTCCCCACTAAACATTCAGTACTTC. Translated: CASSTPRRSPLNIQYF.

This chain connects TRBV6-6 to TRBJ2-1, with 7 bases identical to TRBD2. This CDR3 comprises 16 residues. V was clipped by 6 bases and J by 0 bases; unmatched bases: 8. The germline V gene encodes CDR1 MNHNY and CDR2 SVGAGI (reference sequence). The CDR3 DNA sequence: TGTGCCAGCAGCCGCCCTAGCGGAAGCTCCTACAATGAGCAGTTCTTC. Residues: CASSRPSGSSYNEQFF.

This clone was counted only a few times. The chain joins TRBV9 to TRBJ2-4, with D unresolved. The CDR3 sequence is 15 residues long. CDR1 and CDR2 (germline): SGDLS, YYNGEE. V lost 0 bases and J lost 4, with 11 bases in between. CDR3 amino acids: CASSVGVEHKNIQYF. The CDR3 region has the DNA TGTGCCAGCAGCGTAGGCGTAGAGCATAAAAACATTCAGTACTTC.